This T cell receptor (beta chain) was profiled in a study of blood T cell repertoires in COVID-19. Overall study context: The study drew acute and convalescent COVID-19 samples from the United States, Italy and Spain.

This CDR3 contains 14 residues. Per germline, CDR1 MNHEY and CDR2 SVGAGI. The ends lost 7 bases at V and 5 bases at J; junction bases unmatched: 5. How the authors handled the data: Estimation of nucleated cell counts relied on the amplification of reference gene primers. The assay was immunoSEQ multiplex PCR, and TCRdb's table has in-frame clones only and misses some. V, J and clone size derive from that table, while D and trimming were established from the DNA sequence. The repertoire holds 150,000 to 200,000 clones, 85% to 90% seen once, with roughly an eighth in the top ten. Enrolled during active infection, Seattle patients were then followed longitudinally.

The chain recombines TRBV6-5 with TRBJ2-1; TRBD2 matches at 10 bases. The sample consisted of peripheral blood. This TCR came from a woman in her 70s with COVID-19, enrolled during active disease. This CDR3 is CASIFGTSDNEQFF. The CDR3 DNA is TGTGCCAGCATCTTCGGGACTAGCGACAATGAGCAGTTCTTC.